This T cell receptor (beta chain) comes out of a study of blood T cell repertoires in COVID-19. Germline V gene sequence: CDR1 SGHRS, CDR2 YFSETQ. Germline trimming cut 4 bases from V and 3 bases from J; bases unmatched to any gene: 7. The CDR3 sequence is 14 residues long. In its sample, this clone was seen once. Here immunoSEQ multiplex PCR was the method, and the copy in TCRdb shows in-frame clones only, minus some. The sample contains hundreds of thousands of clones, around 82% of which appear only once. Source material: peripheral blood. The gene calls are TRBV5-1 and TRBJ2-7, with 7 bases identical to TRBD2. This TCR came from a woman aged 40 to 49 with active or convalescent COVID-19. CDR3 sequence: CASSRGTTNYEQYF. CDR3 bases: TGCGCCAGCAGCCGGGGGACTACCAACTACGAGCAGTACTTC.